The 21 T cell receptor beta chains below were found in one sample sequenced in a study of blood T cell repertoires in COVID-19. Assay used: immunoSEQ multiplex PCR; TCRdb lists only in-frame clones, some missing. The sample yields some 240,000 clones, 87% seen once. Sequences were obtained from peripheral blood. These receptors originate from a man in his sixties who had recovered from COVID-19.

This chain links TRBV19 with TRBJ1-5; perhaps TRBD1 as D (5 bases). The CDR3 has 15 amino acids. Trimming took 1 base from V and 4 from J, leaving 11 bases between them. Germline CDR1 LNHDA, CDR2 SQIVND (reference sequence). As DNA, the CDR3 is TGTGCCAGTAGTATAGTGGCACAGGAAAATCAGCCCCAGCATTTT. Residues: CASSIVAQENQPQHF.

The genes are TRBV18 and TRBJ1-1; 9 bases fit TRBD1. V trimming: 1 base; J trimming: 3 bases; junction bases outside the gene matches: 3. This CDR3 region has 15 residues. Germline-derived CDR1 and CDR2 are KGHSH and LQKENI. The CDR3 sequence: CASSPRTGEYTEAFF. The CDR3 nucleotides are TGTGCCAGCTCACCACGGACAGGGGAGTACACTGAAGCTTTCTTT.

The chain employs TRBV24-1 and TRBJ2-5; 9 nucleotides agree with TRBD1. Trimming took 4 bases from V and 4 from J; bases not matched to a gene: 9. Germline CDR1 reads KGHDR; CDR2 reads SFDVKD. This CDR3 has 16 amino acids. As DNA, the CDR3 is TGTGCCACCAGTGACGGCGGGACAGGGCCATTAGAGACCCAGTACTTC. It yields the protein CATSDGGTGPLETQYF.

V is TRBV2 and J is TRBJ2-5, with 7 bases fitting TRBD2. Per germline, CDR1 SNHLY and CDR2 FYNNEI. CDR3 size: 16 residues. V lost 8 bases and J lost 3; bases outside the gene matches: 15. CDR3 coding DNA: TGTGCCAGCTTAAACGGTGGCGGGGGACTAAAAGAGACCCAGTACTTC. This sequence encodes CASLNGGGGLKETQYF.

The V call is TRBV30, the J call TRBJ2-7; 9 nucleotides align to TRBD2. Per germline, CDR1 GTSNPN and CDR2 SVGIG (reference sequence). Trimming took 0 bases from V and 0 from J; bases not matched to a gene: 3. The CDR3 is made up of 15 amino acids. Here the CDR3 DNA reads TGTGCCTGGAGTGTAGCGGGGGGTTACTCCTACGAGCAGTACTTC. It specifies CAWSVAGGYSYEQYF.

V and J are TRBV5-1 and TRBJ1-1, with D possibly being TRBD1 (5 bases). The germline gives CDR1 SGHRS, CDR2 YFSETQ. This CDR3 has 14 residues. Trimming removed 2 bases at V and 3 bases at J, with 11 bases between. CDR3 sequence reads: CASSFGEGYTEAFF. Written as DNA, the CDR3 is TGCGCCAGCAGCTTCGGGGAGGGGTACACTGAAGCTTTCTTT.

A few counts support this clone. The gene calls are TRBV6-5 and TRBJ2-2; no definite D call. The CDR3 is made up of 15 amino acids. The germline gives CDR1 MNHEY, CDR2 SVGAGI. With 5 bases removed from V and 3 bases from J, the gap between germline ends came to 13 bases. CDR3 coding DNA: TGTGCCAGCAGTCATTTTTCACACGACACCGGGGAGCTGTTTTTT. Translated: CASSHFSHDTGELFF.

The genes are TRBV19 and TRBJ1-1; D perhaps matches TRBD1 (5 bases). Trimming stripped 5 bases from V and 0 bases from J, with 13 bases between. The CDR3 loop spans 15 amino acids. CDR1 and CDR2 from the germline V gene are LNHDA and SQIVND (reference sequence). CDR3 DNA sequence: TGTGCCAGTAGTCGGTTCAGGGCTGTGAACACTGAAGCTTTCTTT. It translates to CASSRFRAVNTEAFF.

The chain links TRBV6-1 to TRBJ2-7, with unresolved D. CDR3 length: 13 residues. The germline V gene has CDR1 MNHNS and CDR2 SASEGT. V dropped 3 bases and J dropped 1 base, with 7 bases sitting between them. The CDR3 is CASSDRGSYEQYF. DNA of the CDR3: TGTGCCAGCAGTGACAGAGGTTCCTACGAGCAGTACTTC.

A single count supports this clone. The chain carries TRBV19 and TRBJ1-5; a weak D match, TRBD1 (5 bases). V was trimmed by 8 bases and J by 1 base, leaving 18 bases between them. Germline V gene sequence: CDR1 LNHDA, CDR2 SQIVND (reference sequence). The CDR3 spans 16 residues. This CDR3 reads CASLPPGRGSNQPQHF. The CDR3 DNA reads TGTGCCAGTCTACCTCCGGGCCGGGGGAGCAATCAGCCCCAGCATTTT. Filled out from reference TRBV19 and TRBJ1-5, the complete variable domain reads DGGITQSPKYLFRKEGQNVTLSCEQNLNHDAMYWYRQDPGQGLRLIYYSQIVNDFQKGDIAEGYSVSREKKESFPLTVTSAQKNPTAFYLCASLPPGRGSNQPQHFGDGTRLSIL.

The J gene is TRBJ1-5, the V gene TRBV19; 8 nucleotides match TRBD1. V shed 4 bases and J 6 bases; nucleotides not matched to a gene: 5. Looked up from germline, CDR1 is LNHDA and CDR2 is SQIVND (reference sequence). The CDR3 loop spans 14 amino acids. CDR3 coding DNA: TGTGCCAGTAGTAGGACAGGGTATAGTCAGCCCCAGCATTTT. Protein sequence: CASSRTGYSQPQHF.

The chain employs TRBV9 and TRBJ2-2; no definite D call. The CDR3 is 15 residues long. V was pared by 1 base and J by 0 bases, with 7 bases between. Per the germline V gene, CDR1 is SGDLS and CDR2 is YYNGEE. CDR3 region: CASSVQISNTGELFF. Here the CDR3 DNA reads TGTGCCAGCAGCGTACAAATTTCGAACACCGGGGAGCTGTTTTTT.

V gene TRBV28 combines with J gene TRBJ2-7; 9 bases match TRBD1. CDR1 is MDHEN and CDR2 is SYDVKM in the germline V gene. With V trimmed by 9 bases and J by 1 base, 7 bases remained unmatched. The CDR3 is 14 residues long. This CDR3 is CASTPGTGSYEQYV. As DNA, the CDR3 is TGTGCCAGTACCCCCGGGACAGGGTCCTACGAGCAGTACGTC.

This clone has just a few counts. The V gene is TRBV5-1, the J gene TRBJ1-4; D gene uncertain. Germline V CDR1 and CDR2: SGHRS, YFSETQ. The CDR3 is made up of 17 amino acids. Trimming took 1 base from V and 0 from J, leaving 13 bases between them. The CDR3 coding sequence is TGCGCCAGCAGCTTGCCCTTGTCGGTAACAACTAATGAAAAACTGTTTTTT. As protein: CASSLPLSVTTNEKLFF.

This clone appeared a few times. For the CDR3, the DNA is TGTGCCATCAGTGAGTCACTAGGGGGTGGTCAGCCCCAGCATTTT. It translates to CAISESLGGGQPQHF. This sequence joins TRBV10-3 and TRBJ1-5; a weak D match, TRBD1 (6 bases). CDR3 length: 15 amino acids. V lost 0 bases to trimming and J lost 6 bases, with 12 bases between them. From germline, CDR1 is ENHRY and CDR2 SYGVKD.

The chain is built from TRBV5-5 and TRBJ1-4; 11 nucleotides line up with TRBD1. The J segment lost 5 bases and the V segment lost 4 bases, leaving 4 bases of the junction unmatched. Germline CDR1 and CDR2: SGHKS and YYEKEE (reference sequence). This CDR3 spans 15 amino acids. The CDR3: CASSRGQGENEKLFF. CDR3 coding DNA: TGTGCCAGCAGCCGGGGACAGGGGGAGAATGAAAAACTGTTTTTT. The full variable domain, its missing parts supplied by reference TRBV5-5 and TRBJ1-4, is DAGVTQSPTHLIKTRGQQVTLRCSPISGHKSVSWYQQVLGQGPQFIFQYYEKEERGRGNFPDRFSARQFPNYSSELNVNALLLGDSALYLCASSRGQGENEKLFFGSGTQLSVL.

This clone was found once. The V call is TRBV15, the J call TRBJ2-3; 7 nucleotides agree with TRBD1. In germline, CDR1 is LNHNV, CDR2 YYDKDF (reference sequence). The trim removed 3 bases at V and 0 bases at J, leaving 6 bases unmatched. The CDR3 length is 16 residues. The CDR3 sequence: CATSRRGPASTDTQYF. CDR3 sequence (DNA): TGTGCCACCAGCAGGAGGGGGCCTGCTAGCACAGATACGCAGTATTTT.

J is TRBJ1-2 and V is TRBV6-1; 7 bases match TRBD1. CDR1 is MNHNS and CDR2 is SASEGT in the germline V gene. Trimming cost V 0 bases and J 4 bases; bases outside gene matches: 5. CDR3 size: 15 residues. Here the CDR3 reads CASSEASQGVYGYTF. The DNA for the CDR3 is TGTGCCAGCAGTGAAGCTTCCCAGGGGGTCTATGGCTACACCTTC.

This clone has only one observation. V is TRBV5-6 and J is TRBJ1-1, with a possible D match to TRBD1 (5 bases). CDR3 length: 13 residues. Germline CDR1 reads SGHDT; CDR2 reads YYEEEE. Trimming took off 2 bases at V and 5 bases at J, with 10 bases between the two ends. DNA of the CDR3: TGTGCCAGCAGCTTTCAGGGTGGGACTGAAGCTTTCTTT. This sequence encodes CASSFQGGTEAFF. The whole variable domain, filled in from reference TRBV5-6 and TRBJ1-1, reads DAGVTQSPTHLIKTRGQQVTLRCSPKSGHDTVSWYQQALGQGPQFIFQYYEEEERQRGNFPDRFSGHQFPNYSSELNVNALLLGDSALYLCASSFQGGTEAFFGQGTRLTVV.

The V and J genes are TRBV5-1 and TRBJ1-1; 7 bases are shared with TRBD1. The CDR3 covers 15 residues. Germline assignment: CDR1 SGHRS and CDR2 YFSETQ. Losses at the gene ends were 2 bases for V and 5 bases for J; bases not matched to a gene: 9. CDR3 in amino acids: CASSFSGGRWTEAFF. The CDR3 DNA reads TGCGCCAGCAGCTTCTCAGGGGGTCGGTGGACTGAAGCTTTCTTT.

This clone was detected once. The rearrangement links TRBV19 to TRBJ1-1, with a possible D match to TRBD1 (6 bases). The CDR3 covers 15 residues. CDR1 LNHDA and CDR2 SQIVND come from the germline V gene (reference sequence). With 3 bases removed from V and 2 bases from J, the gap between germline ends came to 13 bases. For the CDR3, the DNA is TGTGCCAGTAGTATCCCAGGGGTGGGAAACACTGAAGCTTTCTTT. This translates into CASSIPGVGNTEAFF. Looking up the rest from reference TRBV19 and TRBJ1-1 gives the full variable domain: DGGITQSPKYLFRKEGQNVTLSCEQNLNHDAMYWYRQDPGQGLRLIYYSQIVNDFQKGDIAEGYSVSREKKESFPLTVTSAQKNPTAFYLCASSIPGVGNTEAFFGQGTRLTVV.